Described below is a single TCR beta chain sequence and its context. Germline trimming cut 3 bases from V and 4 bases from J; bases unmatched to any gene: 9. The CDR3 runs to 16 residues. Germline V gene lookup returns CDR1 LNHDA and CDR2 SQIVND (reference sequence). MiXCR was run by TCRdb on the RT-PCR reads, yielding one entry per CDR3 protein. Of fewer than 700,000 distinct CDR3 sequences listed, over 10% were seen once; the top ten hold roughly 14%. This record comes from a study of response to subunit inactivated influenza vaccine. The V and J genes are TRBV19 and TRBJ2-1; 7 positions match TRBD1. The receptor was derived from a man between 50 and 59 years old who received an inactivated influenza vaccine. The sample in question was PBMCs from blood, obtained roughly 45 days after vaccination. Here the CDR3 reads CASSIYEGGMYNEQFF. The CDR3 region has the DNA TGTGCCAGTAGTATTTATGAAGGGGGCATGTACAATGAGCAGTTCTTC.